These T cell receptor beta chains were read from a single sample in a study of T cells in Graves' hyperthyroidism and ophthalmopathy. TCRdb ran MiXCR on the multiplex PCR reads and lists one entry per CDR3 protein. The sample carries about 360,000 distinct CDR3 sequences, under 15% recorded once. The sequenced sample was blood. These receptors all come from a woman between 18 and 29 years old with Graves' hyperthyroidism. The conserved cysteine and the conserved F or W are not part of the CDR3 here.

>17|TRBJ1-2|TRBV6-1
ASSSQTRGPTLANYGYT
>9|TRBJ1-1|TRBV10-3
AISDSTEAF
>13|TRBJ2-1|TRBV18
ASSPSDREANEQF
>13|TRBJ2-7|TRBV3-2
ASSPKGTGCCEQY
>15|TRBJ2-1|TRBV19
ASSEKGGTSGYNEQF
>13|TRBJ2-3|TRBV12-3/TRBV12-4
ASSPGLARTDTQY
>13|TRBJ2-7|TRBV11-3
ASSQGQGESYEQY
>15|TRBJ2-7|TRBV18
ASSPGARGTISYEQY
>16|TRBJ2-6|TRBV7-2
ASSPPTGGGSGANVLT
>15|TRBJ2-3|TRBV18
ASSLRQGAPGMDTQY